The rows below give T cell receptor beta chains drawn from one sample of a study of T cell responses to AZD1222 COVID-19 vaccine. The data were produced by immunoSEQ multiplex PCR, yet TCRdb's version contains in-frame clones alone and is incomplete. Of about 190,000 clones in the sample, more than 80% are singletons; the top ten hold 6% to 8%. The sequencing here drew on peripheral blood, taken on day 0 of AZD1222 vaccination. The source is an adult in good health. CDR3s include the opening cysteine and the closing phenylalanine or tryptophan. The D gene is left open where the match is weak. Not all rows give a size; the values are once, few, many and, for expanded clones, a class.

v_gene	d_gene	abundance	j_gene	CDR3nt	CDR3aa
TRBV19	TRBD2	-	TRBJ2-7	TGTGCCAGTAGTATAGTAGCGGGTAGCTCCTACGAGCAGTACTTC	CASSIVAGSSYEQYF
TRBV6-2/TRBV6-3	-	once	TRBJ1-3	TGTGCCAGCAGCGCAGACTCTGGAAACACCATATATTTT	CASSADSGNTIYF
TRBV2	-	-	TRBJ2-2	TGTGCCAGCAGTGCCGGGGGGCATAACACCGGGGAGCTGTTTTTT	CASSAGGHNTGELFF
TRBV27	TRBD1	-	TRBJ2-5	TGTGCCAGTTCCGGGACAGGGACCCAAGAGACCCAGTACTTC	CASSGTGTQETQYF
TRBV6-1	-	-	TRBJ2-2	TGTGCCAGCAGTGAACATCTGGGGGCGAACACCGGGGAGCTGTTTTTT	CASSEHLGANTGELFF
TRBV6-2/TRBV6-3	-	-	TRBJ1-2	TGTGCCAGCAGTTACTCGGACAGCTATGGCTACACCTTC	CASSYSDSYGYTF
TRBV5-6	TRBD1	-	TRBJ1-4	TGTGCCAGCAGCTCCCAGGGGGCTAATGAAAAACTGTTTTTT	CASSSQGANEKLFF
TRBV20-1	-	-	TRBJ1-2	TGCAGTGCTAGTCAGGGTCTCTATGGCTACACCTTC	CSASQGLYGYTF
TRBV5-4	-	-	TRBJ2-3	TGTGCCAGCAGCTTGTCACAGAACACAGATACGCAGTATTTT	CASSLSQNTDTQYF
TRBV10-3	-	-	TRBJ1-1	TGTGCCATCAACCAAGAAGGGATTTTGACTGAAGCTTTCTTT	CAINQEGILTEAFF
TRBV5-4	-	-	TRBJ2-2	TGTGCCAGCAGCTTCACTGACACCGGGGAGCTGTTTTTT	CASSFTDTGELFF
TRBV11-2	-	few	TRBJ2-3	TGTGCCAGCTCCGGGGGGCCGAGCACAGATACGCAGTATTTT	CASSGGPSTDTQYF
TRBV4-1	-	-	TRBJ2-2	TGCGCCAGCAGCCAAGATTGGACAGAGAACACCGGGGAGCTGTTTTTT	CASSQDWTENTGELFF
TRBV20-1	-	few	TRBJ2-7	TGCAGTGCTAGTTCCGGGAGTTGGGGCTACGAGCAGTACTTC	CSASSGSWGYEQYF
TRBV30	-	-	TRBJ1-1	TGTGCCTGGAGTGGGAGGCGGGGGATGAACACTGAAGCTTTCTTT	CAWSGRRGMNTEAFF
TRBV5-1	TRBD1	-	TRBJ2-7	TGCGCCAGTCAGGGGGTCGGACGCTACGAGCAGTACTTC	CASQGVGRYEQYF